This TCR beta chain comes out of a study of shared clonotypes between healthy human individuals. Notes on the study in general: Naive CD4 clonotype sharing across several donors was about 5%.

The V end was cut by 3 bases, the J end by 6 bases, with 15 bases between. The germline V gene has CDR1 MDHEN and CDR2 SYDVKM. The CDR3 totals 15 residues. Authors' processing steps: There were no quality scores in the junction-only immunoSEQ sequences, so filtering differed. The repertoire was sequenced with immunoSEQ multiplex PCR; TCRdb's copy has only in-frame clones and lacks some. Clonal size and the V and J genes are those of that table, whereas D and trimming came from the DNA. Counted here are roughly 1,100,000 clones, under 80% occurring once; the ten biggest clones make up about 1.5%. This clone was seen a single time. What it binds is not known.

This sequence joins TRBV28 and TRBJ1-5; D perhaps matches TRBD1 (5 bases). What was sequenced was memory CD4+ T cells sorted from blood. Specified subset: CD45RA-negative fraction. This clonotype originated in a man aged 18 to 30 in good health. The CDR3, as DNA: TGTGCCAGCAGTTTCACCAAAACCGGGGGTCAGCCCCAGCATTTT. It yields the protein CASSFTKTGGQPQHF. Complete variable domain (other parts from reference TRBV28 and TRBJ1-5): DVKVTQSSRYLVKRTGEKVFLECVQDMDHENMFWYRQDPGLGLRLIYFSYDVKMKEKGDIPEGYSVSREKKERFSLILESASTNQTSMYLCASSFTKTGGQPQHFGDGTRLSIL.